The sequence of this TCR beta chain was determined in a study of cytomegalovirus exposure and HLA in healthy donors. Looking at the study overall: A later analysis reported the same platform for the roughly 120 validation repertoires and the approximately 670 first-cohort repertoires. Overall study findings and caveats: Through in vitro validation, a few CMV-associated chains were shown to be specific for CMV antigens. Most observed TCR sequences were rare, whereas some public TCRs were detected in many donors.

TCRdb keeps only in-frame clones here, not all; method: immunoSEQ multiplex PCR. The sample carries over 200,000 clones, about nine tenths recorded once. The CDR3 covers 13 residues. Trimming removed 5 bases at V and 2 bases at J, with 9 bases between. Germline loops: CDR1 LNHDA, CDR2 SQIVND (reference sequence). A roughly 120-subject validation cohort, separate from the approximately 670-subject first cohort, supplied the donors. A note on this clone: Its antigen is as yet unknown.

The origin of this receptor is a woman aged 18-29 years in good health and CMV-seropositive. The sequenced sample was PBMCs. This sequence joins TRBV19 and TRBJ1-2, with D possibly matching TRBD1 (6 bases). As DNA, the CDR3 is TGTGCCAGTAGTGTACAGGGAAACTATGGCTACACCTTC. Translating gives CASSVQGNYGYTF.